This T cell receptor (beta chain) stems from a study of beta chain features in type 1 diabetes. CDR3 size: 14 residues. From germline, CDR1 is MNHNS and CDR2 SASEGT. Trimming took 7 bases from V and 4 from J, leaving 15 bases between them. Expressed TCRB transcripts were sequenced, since all the RNA that had been isolated was reverse transcribed. Repertoires were generated with immunoSEQ multiplex PCR, while TCRdb's copy carries only in-frame clones and drops some. The repertoire holds 230,000 or so clones, roughly 17% seen once, with less than 0.09% in the top ten. Turning to this clone: Antigen unknown.

General study findings and limits: Significant though moderate, a shortening of TCRB CDR3s appeared in all four CD4+ subsets of Type 1 diabetes patients. A cDNA-based sequencing approach could over-represent cells with high TCR expression. TCRB repertoires of naive, central memory and Treg cells appeared more similar among patients than among healthy donors.

The receptor was isolated from a young man with type 1 diabetes. V usage is TRBV6-1 and J usage is TRBJ2-3; no reliable D call. The sequenced material came from naive CD4+ T cells from blood. CDR3 nucleotides: TGTGCCAGCATTGCAGGCACAGACGCAGATACGCAGTATTTT. It encodes CASIAGTDADTQYF.